In its sample, the clone carrying this TCR beta chain was seen once. The antigen is not known. Other DNA variants within this sample encode the same CDR3. CDR1 and CDR2 from the germline V gene are SGHNT and YYREEE (reference sequence). Trimming took off 2 bases at V and 3 bases at J, with 3 bases between the two ends. The CDR3 has 11 amino acids. The entry originates in a study of shared clonotypes between healthy human individuals. Findings of the study overall: Shared clonotypes across all four donors exceeded non-shared ones in generation probability.

The assay was run at deep level. TCRdb keeps only in-frame clones here, not all; method: immunoSEQ multiplex PCR. This table has 1.4 million or so clones, 98% to 99% appearing once. This TCR was recovered from a young man in good health. Sequencing input: naive CD4+ T cells sorted from blood. Described subset: CD45RA+ positively selected. The J gene is TRBJ2-7, the V gene TRBV5-4; unclear D gene. The DNA for the CDR3 is TGTGCCAGCAGCTTAGGCTACGAGCAGTACTTC. Translating it yields CASSLGYEQYF.